The 32 T cell receptor beta chains below were found in one sample sequenced in a study of neurological immune-mediated disorders. TCRdb re-called the 5' RACE reads with MiXCR, one entry per CDR3 protein. The table includes under 40,000 distinct CDR3 sequences, approximately 3% detected once. The time point here: longitudinal time-point 1 (baseline). Sequenced input: PBMCs. These receptors originate from a woman aged 60-75 years with multiple sclerosis.

This clonotype was seen repeatedly, ten times or more. The V and J genes are TRBV20-1 and TRBJ1-1, with 8 bases that match TRBD1. Germline lookup yields CDR1 DFQATT and CDR2 SNEGSKA (reference sequence). The ends lost 3 bases at V and 6 bases at J; junction bases unmatched: 12. This CDR3 contains 15 residues. Written as DNA, the CDR3 is TGCAGTGCTAGGCCAGGACAGGGTCCGGGGTCTGAAGCTTTCTTT. It specifies CSARPGQGPGSEAFF.

This clonotype was seen many times. The gene calls are TRBV20-1 and TRBJ1-2; no reliable D call. Germline CDR1 reads DFQATT; CDR2 reads SNEGSKA (reference sequence). This CDR3 is 14 amino acids long. V was pared by 4 bases and J by 0 bases, with 12 bases between. CDR3 amino acids: CSATKDGSNYGYTF. The CDR3 DNA reads TGCAGTGCTACGAAAGACGGTTCTAACTATGGCTACACCTTC.

This clonotype was seen many times. V gene TRBV12-3 or TRBV12-4 combines with J gene TRBJ2-1; a possible D gene is TRBD2 (5 bases). The ends were cut back, 5 bases at V and 9 bases at J, with 11 bases in the middle. The CDR3 consists of 12 residues. Here the CDR3 DNA reads TGTGCCAGCAGTCTCTCTAGCCTTGAGCAGTTCTTC. Residues: CASSLSSLEQFF.

This clonotype has at least ten counts. The rearrangement joins TRBV7-9 to TRBJ2-1; weak D call: TRBD1 (6 bases). CDR3 length: 15 residues. With 5 bases removed from V and 1 base from J, the gap between germline ends came to 12 bases. Germline V CDR1 and CDR2: SEHNR, FQNEAQ (reference sequence). The CDR3 region is CASSPRQVSYNEQFF. CDR3 bases: TGTGCCAGCAGCCCACGACAGGTGTCCTACAATGAGCAGTTCTTC.

Many counts were recorded for this clonotype. The rearrangement links TRBV18 to TRBJ2-1, with 7 bases lining up with TRBD1. Trimming removed 3 bases from V and 5 bases from J; junction bases left unmatched: 1. This CDR3 region has 13 residues. Germline V gene lookup returns CDR1 KGHSH and CDR2 LQKENI. CDR3 sequence reads: CASSPGTDNEQFF. The CDR3 nucleotides are TGTGCCAGCTCACCCGGGACAGACAATGAGCAGTTCTTC.

This clonotype was counted at least ten times. This chain joins TRBV20-1 and TRBJ2-5; TRBD2 matches 9 bases. Germline trimming cut 5 bases from V and 5 bases from J; bases unmatched to any gene: 12. The length of the CDR3 is 15 residues. CDR1 DFQATT and CDR2 SNEGSKA come from the germline V gene (reference sequence). CDR3: CSAAAISGGWETQYF. CDR3 nucleotides: TGCAGTGCTGCAGCCATTAGCGGGGGCTGGGAGACCCAGTACTTC.

This clonotype was counted at least ten times. The rearrangement links TRBV10-3 to TRBJ2-4; possibly TRBD1 or TRBD2 for D (6 bases each). The germline V and J ends were trimmed by 4 bases and 7 bases, with 26 bases remaining between them. This CDR3 is 18 amino acids long. The germline V gene has CDR1 ENHRY and CDR2 SYGVKD. The CDR3 bases are TGTGCCATCAGTGCCCGGCCCGTCGGGGGCAGTGGTAGCAACATTCAGTACTTC. It translates to CAISARPVGGSGSNIQYF.

This clonotype was seen a handful of times. It may be a read error: a sequence one base away is much more abundant. CDR3 amino acids: CDSGGTRNEQYF. The DNA for the CDR3 is TGTGACAGCGGGGGGACTAGGAACGAGCAGTACTTC. The chain carries TRBV28 and TRBJ2-7, with TRBD2 matching over 9 bases. Germline V gene lookup returns CDR1 MDHEN and CDR2 SYDVKM. The CDR3 covers 12 residues.

This clonotype came up a few times. CDR3 loop: CSANRDRGSHEQYF. Here the CDR3 DNA reads TGCAGTGCCAACCGGGACAGGGGATCCCACGAGCAGTACTTC. This chain uses TRBV20-1 with TRBJ2-7; 10 bases agree with TRBD1. The CDR3 sequence is 14 residues long. The germline gives CDR1 DFQATT, CDR2 SNEGSKA (reference sequence). The V and J ends lost 6 bases and 5 bases, in that order; junction bases with no gene match: 10.

This clonotype was seen repeatedly, ten times or more. The chain combines TRBV18 with TRBJ2-1; 10 bases line up with TRBD1. The length of the CDR3 is 18 residues. Germline V CDR1 and CDR2: KGHSH, LQKENI. After removal of 2 bases from V and 0 bases from J, the junction contained 7 bases not matched to a gene. The CDR3 loop reads CASSPRSRTGGSYNEQFF. CDR3 sequence (DNA): TGTGCCAGCTCACCAAGGTCCCGGACAGGGGGCTCCTACAATGAGCAGTTCTTC.

This clonotype was counted ten times or more. V usage is TRBV29-1 and J usage is TRBJ2-7, with 7 positions matching TRBD1. The CDR3 has 12 residues. J lost 7 bases, V lost 4 bases, and 7 bases had no gene match. Per the germline V gene, CDR1 is SQVTM and CDR2 is ANQGSEA. The CDR3: CSVGSTDREQYF. CDR3 bases: TGCAGCGTTGGATCGACGGACAGGGAGCAGTACTTC.

This clonotype was seen many times. V and J are TRBV5-1 and TRBJ2-2; TRBD1 aligns across 7 bases. The CDR3 covers 16 residues. V dropped 3 bases and J dropped 3; count of bases not matched to a gene: 8. CDR1 and CDR2 (germline): SGHRS, YFSETQ. CDR3 in DNA: TGCGCCAGCAGCTCGATCCTACAGGGGTACACCGGGGAGCTGTTTTTT. This gives the protein CASSSILQGYTGELFF.

The sample holds many counts of this clonotype. The J gene is TRBJ2-1, the V gene TRBV6-5; 12 nucleotides match TRBD2. The CDR3 loop spans 17 amino acids. V dropped 0 bases and J dropped 4; count of bases not matched to a gene: 4. The germline V gene encodes CDR1 MNHEY and CDR2 SVGAGI. The CDR3 bases are TGTGCCAGCAGTTACTCGAAGACTAGCGGGGGATACAATGAGCAGTTCTTC. Its protein product is CASSYSKTSGGYNEQFF.

This clonotype was counted many times. The rearrangement uses TRBV18 and TRBJ2-7; D is possibly TRBD1 (6 bases). The V end lost 5 bases, the J end lost 5 bases, and 10 bases lay between the germline ends. CDR1 KGHSH and CDR2 LQKENI come from the germline V gene. This CDR3 region has 12 residues. Here the CDR3 reads CASSSDRHEQYF. As DNA, the CDR3 is TGTGCCAGCTCATCGGACAGACACGAGCAGTACTTC.

This clonotype occurred many times. The J gene is TRBJ2-7, the V gene TRBV3-1; TRBD1 is a possible D gene (6 bases). This CDR3 comprises 15 residues. V lost 1 base, J lost 0 bases, and 10 bases lay in between. Germline CDR1 is LGHDT and CDR2 is YNNKEL (reference sequence). This chain's CDR3 is CASSQGTASSYEQYF. For the CDR3, the DNA is TGTGCCAGCAGCCAAGGGACAGCGAGCTCCTACGAGCAGTACTTC.

The sample holds many counts of this clonotype. The gene calls are TRBV18 and TRBJ1-6; D is unclear. Germline CDR1 KGHSH, CDR2 LQKENI. The CDR3 is made up of 14 amino acids. The germline V and J ends were trimmed by 4 bases and 7 bases, with 11 bases remaining between them. DNA for the CDR3: TGTGCCAGCTCACTGGGCCAGGAGAATTCACCCCTCCACTTT. Protein product: CASSLGQENSPLHF.

This clonotype has a count of ten or more. The rearrangement uses TRBV20-1 and TRBJ2-5, with D uncertain. The germline V and J ends were trimmed by 0 bases and 5 bases, with 10 bases remaining between them. This CDR3 spans 13 amino acids. The germline CDR1 and CDR2 sequences are DFQATT and SNEGSKA (reference sequence). In nucleotides, the CDR3 is TGCAGTGCTAGAGACGGAAACGCGGAGACCCAGTACTTC. Translating gives CSARDGNAETQYF.

At least ten counts were recorded for this clonotype. The genes are TRBV27 and TRBJ1-5, with D unresolved. The V gene lost 5 bases and the J gene lost 4 bases, with 12 bases spanning the gap. CDR1 and CDR2 (germline): MNHEY, SMNVEV (reference sequence). The length of the CDR3 is 14 residues. Written as DNA, the CDR3 is TGTGCCAGCAGTACTAGACCGGGGAATCAGCCCCAGCATTTT. This sequence encodes CASSTRPGNQPQHF.

This clonotype was seen many times. The rearrangement links TRBV5-1 to TRBJ2-6; D is perhaps TRBD1 (6 bases). Trimming took 0 bases from V and 0 from J, leaving 13 bases between them. The CDR3 length is 18 residues. The V gene's germline CDR1 is SGHRS and CDR2 YFSETQ. CDR3 in DNA: TGCGCCAGCAGCTTGGTTGCGACAGGCACCTCTGGGGCCAACGTCCTGACTTTC. Translating gives CASSLVATGTSGANVLTF.

By share, this clonotype ranks as medium-sized. The chain joins TRBV20-1 to TRBJ1-5, with 9 positions matching TRBD1. After removal of 3 bases from V and 7 bases from J, the junction contained 16 bases not matched to a gene. This CDR3 contains 17 residues. CDR1 is DFQATT, CDR2 SNEGSKA, per germline (reference sequence). The CDR3 nucleotides are TGCAGTGCTAGGGACGGGCAAACAGGGGGCTGGGGACAGCCCCAGCATTTT. It is translated as CSARDGQTGGWGQPQHF.

In this sample, this clonotype turned up many times. This chain connects TRBV7-9 to TRBJ1-6; 8 bases fit TRBD1. J was trimmed by 7 bases and V by 7 bases; bases with no gene match: 9. There are 15 residues in the CDR3. The germline V gene has CDR1 SEHNR and CDR2 FQNEAQ (reference sequence). CDR3 residues: CASTPPGQENSPLHF. The CDR3 DNA is TGTGCCAGCACTCCCCCGGGACAGGAGAATTCACCCCTCCACTTT.

This clonotype was picked up a small number of times. An end of the junction does not agree with germline; a read error may underlie this. V gene TRBV5-1 combines with J gene TRBJ1-6, with D possibly matching TRBD1 (5 bases). Per the germline V gene, CDR1 is SGHRS and CDR2 is YFSETQ. CDR3 size: 15 residues. CDR3 region: CASRDRGPYNSTLNF. CDR3 DNA: TGCGCCAGCAGAGACCGGGGACCCTATAATTCAACCCTCAACTTT.

CDR3 loop: CASSESIDNLRGLAPVGTGELFF. The CDR3, as DNA: TGCGCCAGCAGTGAGTCGATTGACAATTTGCGGGGACTAGCTCCAGTAGGGACCGGGGAGCTGTTTTTT. The chain links TRBV10-2 to TRBJ2-2; the match to TRBD2 covers 9 bases. This CDR3 region has 23 residues. The germline V gene encodes CDR1 WSHSY and CDR2 SAAADI. V lost 0 bases and J lost 5; bases outside the gene matches: 25.

There are many counts of this clonotype. The genes are TRBV10-3 and TRBJ2-7, with D uncertain. The CDR3 consists of 11 residues. V was pared by 8 bases and J by 0 bases, with 5 bases between. CDR1 is ENHRY and CDR2 is SYGVKD in the germline V gene. CDR3 residues: CAIANSYEQYF. CDR3 DNA sequence: TGTGCCATCGCCAACTCCTACGAGCAGTACTTC.

This clonotype was detected ten times or more. The CDR3, as DNA: TGTGCCAGCAGCTTAGGCCGCGGGGGCGCGGAGCAGTACTTC. Translated: CASSLGRGGAEQYF. This chain connects TRBV7-2 to TRBJ2-7, with TRBD2 as a possible D gene (7 bases). V was clipped by 1 base and J by 7 bases, with 14 bases between them. CDR3 length: 14 residues. CDR1 is SGHTA, CDR2 FQGNSA, per germline. The whole variable domain, filled in from reference TRBV7-2 and TRBJ2-7, reads GAGVSQSPSNKVTEKGKDVELRCDPISGHTALYWYRQSLGQGLEFLIYFQGNSAPDKSGLPSDRFSAERTGGSVSTLTIQRTQQEDSAVYLCASSLGRGGAEQYFGPGTRLTVT.

In its sample, this clonotype was seen many times. The chain carries TRBV5-6 and TRBJ2-5, with 8 positions matching TRBD1. Germline trimming cut 4 bases from V and 0 bases from J; bases unmatched to any gene: 5. CDR3 length equals 15 residues. From germline, CDR1 is SGHDT and CDR2 YYEEEE. The CDR3, as DNA: TGTGCCAGCAGCCCCGGGACAGGCGACCAAGAGACCCAGTACTTC. This gives the protein CASSPGTGDQETQYF.

This clonotype was counted at least ten times. V gene TRBV7-7 combines with J gene TRBJ2-4; D is ambiguous. This CDR3 region has 15 residues. CDR1 SSHAT and CDR2 FNYEAQ come from the germline V gene (reference sequence). The CDR3 sequence is CARPPGSTAKNIQYF. The CDR3 DNA follows: TGTGCTAGGCCTCCTGGGTCGACGGCCAAAAACATTCAGTACTTC.

This clonotype has at least ten counts. The V call is TRBV3-1, the J call TRBJ2-3, with 10 bases fitting TRBD2. Germline V gives CDR1 LGHDT, CDR2 YNNKEL (reference sequence). After removal of 0 bases from V and 9 bases from J, the junction contained 6 bases not matched to a gene. The CDR3 sequence is 15 residues long. In nucleotides, the CDR3 is TGTGCCAGCAGCCAAGAGAGGCTAGCGGGGGCCACGCAGTATTTT. Its protein is CASSQERLAGATQYF.

Ten or more counts support this clonotype. V and J are TRBV27 and TRBJ1-6; D ambiguous. Per germline, CDR1 MNHEY and CDR2 SMNVEV (reference sequence). The CDR3 covers 14 residues. The V end lost 5 bases, the J end lost 7 bases, and 12 bases lay between the germline ends. CDR3 sequence: CASSVTLSNSPLHF. The CDR3 DNA follows: TGTGCCAGCAGTGTGACCCTGTCAAATTCACCCCTCCACTTT.

This clonotype was seen many times. This chain joins TRBV29-1 and TRBJ2-4; D might be TRBD1 or TRBD2, each matching 5 bases. Trimming cost V 5 bases and J 3 bases, with 17 bases left between them. The germline gives CDR1 SQVTM, CDR2 ANQGSEA. The CDR3 sequence is 15 residues long. The CDR3 protein is CSVPGTGWDKNIQYF. DNA of the CDR3: TGCAGCGTTCCGGGGACGGGATGGGACAAAAACATTCAGTACTTC.

The sample holds many counts of this clonotype. V is TRBV7-2 and J is TRBJ1-6; TRBD1 might be the D (5 bases). V gave up 2 bases and J gave up 9 bases, with 14 bases separating them. Germline assignment: CDR1 SGHTA and CDR2 FQGNSA. The CDR3 spans 15 residues. CDR3: CASSLQGLGGSPLHF. The CDR3 DNA sequence: TGTGCCAGCAGCTTACAAGGGCTGGGGGGTTCACCCCTCCACTTT.

This clonotype was recorded at least ten times. The genes are TRBV7-6 and TRBJ2-7; D is perhaps TRBD2 (6 bases). Germline V lookup: CDR1 SGHVS, CDR2 FNYEAQ. V was pared by 6 bases and J by 6 bases, with 27 bases between. The CDR3 sequence is 17 residues long. CDR3 region: CASSLLTSVGGPGEQYF. Written as DNA, the CDR3 is TGTGCCAGCAGTCTCCTTACCTCCGTCGGAGGGCCCGGCGAGCAGTACTTC. Full variable domain (outside the CDR3, taken from reference TRBV7-6 and TRBJ2-7): GAGVSQSPRYKVTKRGQDVALRCDPISGHVSLYWYRQALGQGPEFLTYFNYEAQQDKSGLPNDRFSAERPEGSISTLTIQRTEQRDSAMYRCASSLLTSVGGPGEQYFGPGTRLTVT.